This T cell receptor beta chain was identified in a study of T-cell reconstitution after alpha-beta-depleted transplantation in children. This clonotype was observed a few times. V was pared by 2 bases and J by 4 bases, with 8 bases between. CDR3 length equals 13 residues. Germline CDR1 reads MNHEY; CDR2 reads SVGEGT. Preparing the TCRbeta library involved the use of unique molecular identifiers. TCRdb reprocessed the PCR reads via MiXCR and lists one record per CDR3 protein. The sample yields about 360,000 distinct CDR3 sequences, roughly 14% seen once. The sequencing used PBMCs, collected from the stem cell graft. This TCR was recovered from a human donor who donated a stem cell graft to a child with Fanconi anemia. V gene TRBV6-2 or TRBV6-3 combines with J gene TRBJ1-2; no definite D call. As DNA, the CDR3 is TGTGCCAGCAGTTACGGGTTGCTCTATGGCTACACCTTC. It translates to CASSYGLLYGYTF.